This entry lists 10 T cell receptor beta chains sequenced from one sample in a study of cytomegalovirus exposure and HLA in healthy donors. The PCR used 60 Vbeta and 13 Jbeta primers. Profiling relied on immunoSEQ multiplex PCR, and the TCRdb table lists in-frame clones only, not all of them. Of 130,000 to 150,000 clones in the sample, roughly 82% are singletons; the top ten hold approximately 5.7%. The sample taken for sequencing was PBMCs. All receptors come from a man younger than 40 in good health and CMV-seropositive.

V and J are TRBV7-9 and TRBJ2-7; 9 bases fit TRBD2. Unmatched junction bases numbered 7, after V lost 1 base and J lost 6 bases. This CDR3 contains 15 residues. Germline CDR1 and CDR2: SEHNR and FQNEAQ (reference sequence). Written as DNA, the CDR3 is TGTGCCAGCAGCTTAGAAGTTGGACTAGCGTTCGAGCAGTACTTC. This encodes CASSLEVGLAFEQYF.

The chain couples TRBV19 to TRBJ2-5, with 9 nucleotides matching TRBD1. The DNA end lines up better with TRBJ2-7; the J call may be wrong. CDR3 size: 13 residues. The V gene's germline CDR1 is LNHDA and CDR2 SQIVND (reference sequence). Here the CDR3 reads CASSLGQGNEQYF. The CDR3 bases are TGTGCCAGTAGCCTAGGACAGGGGAACGAGCAGTACTTC.

This clone has a handful of counts. J is TRBJ2-5 and V is TRBV7-2; 13 positions agree with TRBD2. The junction had 6 bases not matched to a gene; V was cut back by 1 base and J by 1 base. Germline assignment: CDR1 SGHTA and CDR2 FQGNSA. This CDR3 comprises 18 residues. DNA of the CDR3: TGTGCCAGCAGCTTAGTGGTACTAGCGGGGGGGCTCCAAGAGACCCAGTACTTC. Amino acids: CASSLVVLAGGLQETQYF.

The chain couples TRBV6-5 to TRBJ2-7; no reliable D call. The CDR3 sequence is 13 residues long. CDR1 and CDR2 from the germline V gene are MNHEY and SVGAGI. V dropped 7 bases and J dropped 6 bases, with 16 bases sitting between them. The CDR3: CASTQGEDLEQYF. The CDR3 coding sequence is TGTGCCAGCACCCAAGGCGAGGATCTCGAGCAGTACTTC.

This clone was seen a single time. The CDR3 sequence is CAWIRYGDEKLFF. The CDR3, as DNA: TGTGCCTGGATTCGTTACGGGGATGAAAAACTGTTTTTT. This chain links TRBV30 with TRBJ1-4; no clear D gene. Trimming removed 4 bases at V and 6 bases at J, with 12 bases between. Germline CDR1 and CDR2: GTSNPN and SVGIG (reference sequence). The CDR3 is made up of 13 amino acids. Supplemented by reference TRBV30 and TRBJ1-4, the full variable domain reads SQTIHQWPATLVQPVGSPLSLECTVEGTSNPNLYWYRQAAGRGLQLLFYSVGIGQISSEVPQNLSASRPQDRQFILSSKKLLLSDSGFYLCAWIRYGDEKLFFGSGTQLSVL.

The J gene is TRBJ1-2, the V gene TRBV25-1; 9 bases match TRBD1. Germline V gives CDR1 MGHDK, CDR2 SYGVNS. The CDR3 contains 12 residues. V lost 8 bases to trimming and J lost 4 bases; unmatched junction nucleotides: 2. CDR3 coding DNA: TGTGCCAGCCTGGGACAGGGCTATGGCTACACCTTC. This gives the protein CASLGQGYGYTF.

The chain combines TRBV7-9 with TRBJ2-5; TRBD1 matches 8 bases. The J call is doubtful: the DNA matches TRBJ2-7 better. Per germline, CDR1 SEHNR and CDR2 FQNEAQ (reference sequence). The CDR3 has 15 residues. This CDR3 reads CASSDTGTGSYEQYF. The CDR3 DNA reads as TGTGCCAGCAGCGACACGGGGACAGGTTCCTACGAGCAGTACTTC.

In DNA, the CDR3 is TGCGCCAGCAGCCAAGGTCGGGCTCGCGGGGCATACGAGCAGTACTTC. Translating gives CASSQGRARGAYEQYF. The chain combines TRBV4-1 with TRBJ2-7, with D possibly TRBD2 on 6 matching bases. Deletions cut 1 base from V and 4 bases from J, with 17 bases between. The CDR3 is 16 residues long. CDR1 and CDR2 from the germline V gene are MGHRA and YSYEKL.

The J gene is TRBJ2-1, the V gene TRBV19; tentatively, D is TRBD2 (5 bases). CDR3 length: 11 residues. V was pared by 9 bases and J by 9 bases, with 12 bases between. The germline CDR1 and CDR2 sequences are LNHDA and SQIVND (reference sequence). CDR3 coding DNA: TGTGCCAGCTACTCGGGGTTTGAGCAGTTCTTC. Translated, it gives CASYSGFEQFF.

This clone showed up just once. Here the CDR3 reads CASSEYGGARTEAFF. CDR3 sequence (DNA): TGTGCCAGCAGTGAATATGGGGGGGCGCGGACTGAAGCTTTCTTT. The V gene is TRBV25-1, the J gene TRBJ1-1; D is perhaps TRBD1 (6 bases). This CDR3 is 15 amino acids long. V lost 0 bases and J 5 bases, leaving 13 bases between the germline ends. Looked up from germline, CDR1 is MGHDK and CDR2 is SYGVNS.